These 22 T cell receptor beta chains were all obtained from the same sample, sequenced in a study of blood T cell repertoires in COVID-19. Clones were read by immunoSEQ multiplex PCR, and TCRdb kept only the in-frame ones, dropping some. The data show fewer than 200,000 clones, approximately 79% seen once. Sequencing input: PBMCs or T cells enriched from blood (not recorded which). These receptors were collected from an older woman in a cohort exposed to, infected with or recovered from COVID-19 (not recorded which).

The chain uses TRBV27 and TRBJ2-1; TRBD2 matches 9 bases. V lost 5 bases and J lost 10; bases outside the gene matches: 12. Per the germline V gene, CDR1 is MNHEY and CDR2 is SMNVEV (reference sequence). The CDR3 spans 15 residues. CDR3 residues: CASSLLAGLLREQFF. DNA of the CDR3: TGTGCCAGCAGTCTTCTAGCGGGACTACTCCGAGAGCAGTTCTTC.

This clone showed up just once. CDR3 region: CASSPGLLGTDTQYF. In DNA, the CDR3 is TGTGCCAGCAGCCCGGGACTATTGGGGACAGATACGCAGTATTTT. The chain couples TRBV7-2 to TRBJ2-3; TRBD2 matches at 7 bases. V shed 5 bases, J shed 3 bases, and the junction held 8 bases outside the gene matches. Germline assignment: CDR1 SGHTA and CDR2 FQGNSA. This CDR3 contains 15 residues.

This clone was counted ten times or more. This chain links TRBV7-2 with TRBJ2-2; TRBD1 matches 8 bases. The CDR3 has 16 residues. From germline, CDR1 is SGHTA and CDR2 FQGNSA. The junction had 8 bases not matched to a gene; V was cut back by 3 bases and J by 5 bases. The CDR3 here is CASSFGRGQRTGELFF. The CDR3 DNA reads TGTGCCAGCAGCTTTGGCAGGGGGCAAAGGACCGGGGAGCTGTTTTTT.

The chain has TRBV12-1 and TRBJ2-1; no DNA check was done on the table's D call, TRBD1. TRBV12-1 is deemed a pseudogene. CDR3 length: 17 residues. CDR3 region: CASSPRGWDRTYNEQFF. As DNA, the CDR3 is TGTGCCAGCAGCCCTCGGGGTTGGGACAGAACTTACAATGAGCAGTTCTTC.

V gene TRBV12-5 combines with J gene TRBJ2-1; 8 bases match TRBD1. Germline V gives CDR1 LGHNT, CDR2 FRNRAP. The ends lost 4 bases at V and 0 bases at J; junction bases unmatched: 2. This CDR3 comprises 15 residues. CDR3 sequence (DNA): TGTGCTAGTGGTTGGGACAGGAGCTCCTACAATGAGCAGTTCTTC. It yields the protein CASGWDRSSYNEQFF. The complete variable domain, with remaining parts taken from reference TRBV12-5 and TRBJ2-1, reads DARVTQTPRHKVTEMGQEVTMRCQPILGHNTVFWYRQTMMQGLELLAYFRNRAPLDDSGMPKDRFSAEMPDATLATLKIQPSEPRDSAVYFCASGWDRSSYNEQFFGPGTRLTVL.

The chain couples TRBV6-6 to TRBJ1-5, with D unclear. Deletions cut 6 bases from V and 1 base from J, with 16 bases between. CDR3 size: 16 residues. Germline CDR1 MNHNY, CDR2 SVGAGI (reference sequence). CDR3 sequence: CASSPDLPGSNQPQHF. In nucleotides, the CDR3 is TGTGCCAGCAGCCCAGATCTCCCGGGAAGCAATCAGCCCCAGCATTTT.

This chain uses TRBV5-6 with TRBJ2-7, with TRBD1 matching over 9 bases. From germline, CDR1 is SGHDT and CDR2 YYEEEE. The CDR3 is 17 residues long. V dropped 4 bases and J dropped 3; count of bases not matched to a gene: 14. The CDR3 DNA sequence: TGTGCCAGCAGCCTTGCTCGACCCGGGACAGGGTTCTACGAGCAGTACTTC. Its protein is CASSLARPGTGFYEQYF. Supplemented by reference TRBV5-6 and TRBJ2-7, the full variable domain reads DAGVTQSPTHLIKTRGQQVTLRCSPKSGHDTVSWYQQALGQGPQFIFQYYEEEERQRGNFPDRFSGHQFPNYSSELNVNALLLGDSALYLCASSLARPGTGFYEQYFGPGTRLTVT.

This clone turned up a few times. The chain joins TRBV29-1 to TRBJ1-5; D perhaps matches TRBD1 (6 bases). The length of the CDR3 is 13 residues. V gave up 4 bases and J gave up 0 bases, with 7 bases separating them. Germline V gene lookup returns CDR1 SQVTM and CDR2 ANQGSEA. CDR3 region: CSVGQDSNQPQHF. CDR3 DNA: TGCAGCGTTGGACAGGATAGCAATCAGCCCCAGCATTTT.

This rearrangement joins TRBV19 to TRBJ2-2, with D tentatively TRBD2 (6 bases). Germline loops: CDR1 LNHDA, CDR2 SQIVND (reference sequence). V lost 7 bases and J lost 4, with 19 bases in between. The CDR3 extends over 16 amino acids. This chain's CDR3 is CASTSYKGGGTGELFF. The DNA for the CDR3 is TGTGCCAGTACCTCCTACAAGGGAGGCGGCACCGGGGAGCTGTTTTTT.

The rearrangement uses TRBV6-5 and TRBJ1-4; D is unresolved. CDR1 MNHEY and CDR2 SVGAGI come from the germline V gene. CDR3 length: 14 residues. V dropped 6 bases and J dropped 2 bases, with 10 bases sitting between them. This CDR3 reads CASSLTPTNEKLFF. The CDR3 DNA follows: TGTGCCAGCAGCCTAACTCCGACTAATGAAAAACTGTTTTTT.

This clone appeared many times. This CDR3 is CASSQAASGQWGETQYF. Written as DNA, the CDR3 is TGCGCCAGCAGCCAAGCAGCTAGCGGGCAATGGGGAGAGACCCAGTACTTC. The V gene is TRBV4-1, the J gene TRBJ2-5, with TRBD2 identical over 8 bases. The junction had 11 bases not matched to a gene; V was cut back by 1 base and J by 4 bases. Per the germline V gene, CDR1 is MGHRA and CDR2 is YSYEKL. CDR3 length: 17 residues.

V gene TRBV19 combines with J gene TRBJ2-3; 9 nucleotides line up with TRBD1. The V gene end was trimmed by 6 bases and the J gene end by 6 bases; junction bases not matched to a gene: 13. Germline V lookup: CDR1 LNHDA, CDR2 SQIVND (reference sequence). The CDR3 loop spans 16 amino acids. Here the CDR3 DNA reads TGTGCCAGTAGACCTCCCGGGACAGGGAGGTTCGATACGCAGTATTTT. It is translated as CASRPPGTGRFDTQYF.

The chain is built from TRBV6-5 and TRBJ1-5; D not resolved. Germline V lookup: CDR1 MNHEY, CDR2 SVGAGI. The CDR3 totals 13 residues. V was cut by 7 bases and J by 8 bases, with 15 bases left in between. The CDR3, as DNA: TGTGCCAGCACTACGAACTATAAGGAGCCCCAGCATTTT. It translates to CASTTNYKEPQHF.

The genes are TRBV7-2 and TRBJ2-1; no reliable D call. CDR3 length equals 13 residues. Deletions cut 6 bases from V and 2 bases from J, with 8 bases between. Germline assignment: CDR1 SGHTA and CDR2 FQGNSA. Written as DNA, the CDR3 is TGTGCCAGCAGTCCCAGTCCCTACAATGAGCAGTTCTTC. Translated: CASSPSPYNEQFF.

The chain joins TRBV27 to TRBJ2-3; TRBD2 matches 10 bases. Germline lookup yields CDR1 MNHEY and CDR2 SMNVEV (reference sequence). This CDR3 is 18 amino acids long. V lost 4 bases, J lost 2 bases, and 12 bases stayed unmatched. CDR3 sequence (DNA): TGTGCCAGCAGTTCCTTCGTCCAGCGGGAGGGCCCCACAGATACGCAGTATTTT. Residues: CASSSFVQREGPTDTQYF.

The chain employs TRBV5-1 and TRBJ2-3; TRBD2 might be the D (6 bases). Germline CDR1 SGHRS, CDR2 YFSETQ. There are 16 residues in the CDR3. V lost 0 bases, J lost 0 bases, and 11 bases lay in between. The CDR3 DNA is TGCGCCAGCAGCTTGGACCTCGGGAGTAGCACAGATACGCAGTATTTT. This encodes CASSLDLGSSTDTQYF.

The chain carries TRBV4-1 and TRBJ2-1; the match to TRBD2 covers 12 bases. Germline trimming cut 2 bases from V and 9 bases from J; bases unmatched to any gene: 8. This CDR3 comprises 16 residues. Per germline, CDR1 MGHRA and CDR2 YSYEKL. This CDR3 is CASSQTSSGRGREQFF. CDR3 nucleotide sequence: TGCGCCAGCAGCCAAACCTCTAGCGGGAGGGGACGTGAGCAGTTCTTC.

The rearrangement uses TRBV11-2 and TRBJ2-1, with D perhaps matching TRBD2 (6 bases). V lost 1 base and J lost 4, with 14 bases in between. The germline gives CDR1 SGHAT, CDR2 FQNNGV. The CDR3 is made up of 16 amino acids. The CDR3 region is CASSLGPGVAYNEQFF. CDR3 bases: TGTGCCAGCAGCTTAGGTCCGGGAGTAGCGTACAATGAGCAGTTCTTC.

This chain connects TRBV28 to TRBJ2-7; no clear D. Trimming took off 3 bases at V and 0 bases at J, with 6 bases between the two ends. Germline V gene lookup returns CDR1 MDHEN and CDR2 SYDVKM. This CDR3 is built from 13 residues. CDR3: CASSFDNSYEQYF. The DNA for the CDR3 is TGTGCCAGCAGTTTCGACAACTCCTACGAGCAGTACTTC.

This rearrangement joins TRBV10-1 to TRBJ2-3; 7 nucleotides match TRBD2. The germline gives CDR1 WNHNN, CDR2 SYGVQD (reference sequence). Trimming at V came to 3 bases and at J to 2 bases, leaving 8 bases not matched to a gene. This CDR3 has 16 amino acids. The CDR3 DNA follows: TGCGCCAGCAGTGACCGGGAGGATCTAAACACAGATACGCAGTATTTT. Translation: CASSDREDLNTDTQYF.

The chain couples TRBV6-1 to TRBJ2-1, with D tentatively TRBD2 (6 bases). V lost 3 bases, J lost 7 bases, and 13 bases lay in between. There are 14 residues in the CDR3. CDR1 is MNHNS and CDR2 is SASEGT in the germline V gene. CDR3 sequence (DNA): TGTGCCAGCAGTGAGATCGGAGGAGGGAATGAGCAGTTCTTC. The encoded protein is CASSEIGGGNEQFF.

This rearrangement joins TRBV11-2 to TRBJ1-1; TRBD1 matches at 7 bases. V lost 6 bases, J lost 5 bases, and 9 bases stayed unmatched. In germline, CDR1 is SGHAT, CDR2 FQNNGV. This CDR3 is 14 amino acids long. CDR3 region: CASRFNRGATEAFF. In DNA form, the CDR3 reads TGTGCCAGCAGATTTAACAGGGGCGCGACTGAAGCTTTCTTT.